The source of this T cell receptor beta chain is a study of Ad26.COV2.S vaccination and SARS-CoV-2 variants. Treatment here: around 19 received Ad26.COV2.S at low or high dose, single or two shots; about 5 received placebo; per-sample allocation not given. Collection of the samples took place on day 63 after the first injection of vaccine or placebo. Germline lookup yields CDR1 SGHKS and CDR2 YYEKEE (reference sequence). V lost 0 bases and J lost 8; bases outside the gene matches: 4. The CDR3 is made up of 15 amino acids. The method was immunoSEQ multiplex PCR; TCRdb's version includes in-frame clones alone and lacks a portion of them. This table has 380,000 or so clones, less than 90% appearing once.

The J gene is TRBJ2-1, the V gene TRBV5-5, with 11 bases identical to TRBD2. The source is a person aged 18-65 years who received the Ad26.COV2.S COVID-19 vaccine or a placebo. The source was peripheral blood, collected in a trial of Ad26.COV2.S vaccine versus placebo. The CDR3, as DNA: TGTGCCAGCAGCTTGGATGGGACTAGCGGCGATGAGCAGTTCTTC. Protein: CASSLDGTSGDEQFF.